This T cell receptor (beta chain) was retrieved from a study of Tregs in tolerant kidney transplant recipients. Note on this clone: Its antigen remains unknown.

Clones were read by immunoSEQ multiplex PCR, and TCRdb kept only the in-frame ones, dropping some. The repertoire holds under 100,000 clones, with around 94% as singletons. The CDR3 totals 14 residues. Germline values: CDR1 SGDLS, CDR2 YYNGEE. The V gene end was trimmed by 4 bases and the J gene end by 9 bases; junction bases not matched to a gene: 5. Study-level points and caveats: This study did not directly address biological reproducibility.

The clonotype was recovered from a human donor in good health. The sample taken for sequencing was CD8+ T cells from blood. The rearrangement links TRBV9 to TRBJ2-1; 12 positions agree with TRBD2. CDR3 sequence (DNA): TGTGCCAGCAGCCCCAGACTAGCGGGAGTTGAGCAGTTCTTC. Translation: CASSPRLAGVEQFF.